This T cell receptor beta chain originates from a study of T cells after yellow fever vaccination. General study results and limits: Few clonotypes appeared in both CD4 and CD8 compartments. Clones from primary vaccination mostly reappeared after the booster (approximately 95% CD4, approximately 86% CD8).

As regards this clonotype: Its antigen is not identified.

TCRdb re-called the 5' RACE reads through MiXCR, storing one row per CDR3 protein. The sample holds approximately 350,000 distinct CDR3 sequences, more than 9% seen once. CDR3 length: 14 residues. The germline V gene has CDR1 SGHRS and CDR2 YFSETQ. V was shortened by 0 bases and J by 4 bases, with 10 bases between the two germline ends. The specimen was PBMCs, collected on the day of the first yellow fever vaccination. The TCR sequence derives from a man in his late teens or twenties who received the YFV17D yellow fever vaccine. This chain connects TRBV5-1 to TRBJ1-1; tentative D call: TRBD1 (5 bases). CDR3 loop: CASSLGRGRTEAFF. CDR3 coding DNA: TGCGCCAGCAGCTTGGGTCGGGGCCGCACTGAAGCTTTCTTT.